These 10 T cell receptor beta chains were sequenced from one sample in a study of cytomegalovirus exposure and HLA in healthy donors. Both 60 Vbeta primers and 13 Jbeta primers went into the PCR. The repertoire was sequenced with immunoSEQ multiplex PCR; TCRdb's copy has only in-frame clones and lacks some. The sample lists more than 250,000 clones, roughly 90% seen once, with 2% to 3% in the top ten. The sequenced sample consisted of PBMCs. These receptors were taken from a woman aged 18-29 years in good health and CMV-seronegative.

The chain carries TRBV2 and TRBJ1-5; unclear D gene. Germline CDR1 SNHLY, CDR2 FYNNEI. The V and J ends lost 3 bases and 2 bases respectively, with 14 bases between them. This CDR3 spans 16 amino acids. DNA for the CDR3: TGTGCCAGCAGTGAGTTCGGAGGTTTTGGCAATCAGCCCCAGCATTTT. It specifies CASSEFGGFGNQPQHF.

The chain employs TRBV7-7 and TRBJ1-1, with unresolved D. In germline, CDR1 is SSHAT, CDR2 FNYEAQ (reference sequence). Trimming removed 5 bases at V and 2 bases at J, with 12 bases between. The CDR3 is 14 amino acids. The CDR3 DNA sequence: TGTGCCAGCAGCCCAATAGCCTTTAACACTGAAGCTTTCTTT. This gives the protein CASSPIAFNTEAFF. Using reference TRBV7-7 and TRBJ1-1 for the parts outside the CDR3, the full variable domain is GAGVSQSPRYKVTKRGQDVTLRCDPISSHATLYWYQQALGQGPEFLTYFNYEAQPDKSGLPSDRFSAERPEGSISTLTIQRTEQRDSAMYRCASSPIAFNTEAFFGQGTRLTVV.

The chain links TRBV4-1 to TRBJ2-3; D gene unclear. The CDR3 runs to 14 residues. The ends were cut back, 1 base at V and 0 bases at J, with 5 bases in the middle. The germline V gene encodes CDR1 MGHRA and CDR2 YSYEKL. Here the CDR3 DNA reads TGCGCCAGCAGCCAAGTTGGCAGCACAGATACGCAGTATTTT. Translated, it gives CASSQVGSTDTQYF.

This sequence joins TRBV5-1 and TRBJ2-3; D possibly corresponds to TRBD2 (6 bases). The V end lost 0 bases, the J end lost 12 bases, and 11 bases lay between the germline ends. The CDR3 extends over 12 amino acids. Looked up from germline, CDR1 is SGHRS and CDR2 is YFSETQ. Written as DNA, the CDR3 is TGCGCCAGCAGCTTGGAGGAGGGTACCCAGTATTTT. Protein: CASSLEEGTQYF. Full variable domain (rest looked up from reference TRBV5-1 and TRBJ2-3): KAGVTQTPRYLIKTRGQQVTLSCSPISGHRSVSWYQQTPGQGLQFLFEYFSETQRNKGNFPGRFSGRQFSNSRSEMNVSTLELGDSALYLCASSLEEGTQYFGPGTRLTVL.

The chain uses TRBV7-5 and TRBJ2-5; the table's D call TRBD1 went unverified against the DNA. TRBV7-5 is recorded as a pseudogene. The CDR3 has 14 amino acids. The CDR3 sequence: CARSLRDRQETQYF. The CDR3 bases are TGTGCCAGAAGCTTACGGGACAGACAAGAGACCCAGTACTTC.

The rearrangement joins TRBV6-4 to TRBJ2-1; TRBD1 matches at 8 bases. The germline V gene has CDR1 MRHNA and CDR2 SNTAGT. The CDR3 consists of 15 residues. V gave up 5 bases and J gave up 1 base; unmatched junction bases: 4. This CDR3 is CASSTGQASYNEQFF. The CDR3 region has the DNA TGTGCCAGCAGTACGGGACAGGCATCCTACAATGAGCAGTTCTTC.

This sequence joins TRBV7-3 and TRBJ1-1; 8 positions agree with TRBD1. The CDR3 runs 15 residues. Germline CDR1 and CDR2: SGHTA and FQGTGA. Trimming removed 0 bases from V and 8 bases from J; junction bases left unmatched: 8. Here the CDR3 DNA reads TGTGCCAGCAGCTTAACCGGGACAGGCCCTATAGAAGCTTTCTTT. This codes for CASSLTGTGPIEAFF. Full variable domain (outside the CDR3, taken from reference TRBV7-3 and TRBJ1-1): GAGVSQTPSNKVTEKGKYVELRCDPISGHTALYWYRQSLGQGPEFLIYFQGTGAADDSGLPNDRFFAVRPEGSVSTLKIQRTERGDSAVYLCASSLTGTGPIEAFFGQGTRLTVV.

The rearrangement links TRBV5-1 to TRBJ2-1; 8 positions match TRBD1. The CDR3 has 14 amino acids. Looked up from germline, CDR1 is SGHRS and CDR2 is YFSETQ. J lost 3 bases, V lost 4 bases, and 3 bases had no gene match. The CDR3 DNA sequence: TGCGCCAGCAGCCCCGGACAGGGCTACAATGAGCAGTTCTTC. It codes for CASSPGQGYNEQFF. Together with reference TRBV5-1 and TRBJ2-1, the CDR3 gives the full variable domain: KAGVTQTPRYLIKTRGQQVTLSCSPISGHRSVSWYQQTPGQGLQFLFEYFSETQRNKGNFPGRFSGRQFSNSRSEMNVSTLELGDSALYLCASSPGQGYNEQFFGPGTRLTVL.

This rearrangement joins TRBV28 to TRBJ1-2; TRBD1 aligns across 10 bases. V shed 6 bases and J 8 bases; nucleotides not matched to a gene: 15. This CDR3 contains 16 residues. The germline CDR1 and CDR2 sequences are MDHEN and SYDVKM. The CDR3 sequence is CASSPGATGGGLGYTF. CDR3 coding DNA: TGTGCCAGCAGCCCCGGGGCGACAGGGGGCGGGTTGGGCTACACCTTC.

CDR3 sequence: CASSSRTGANTDTQYF. The DNA for the CDR3 is TGTGCCAGCAGCTCCCGGACAGGAGCAAACACAGATACGCAGTATTTT. V is TRBV11-1 and J is TRBJ2-3, with 7 bases lining up with TRBD1. The CDR3 runs 16 residues. CDR1 and CDR2 (germline): SGHAT, FQDESV (reference sequence). V lost 4 bases to trimming and J lost 2 bases; unmatched junction nucleotides: 9.